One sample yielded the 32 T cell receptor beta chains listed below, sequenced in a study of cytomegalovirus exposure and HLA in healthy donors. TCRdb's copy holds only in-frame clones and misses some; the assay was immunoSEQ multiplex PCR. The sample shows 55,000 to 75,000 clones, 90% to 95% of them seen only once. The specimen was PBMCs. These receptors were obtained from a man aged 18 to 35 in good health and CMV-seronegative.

CDR3 in amino acids: CASSYGPINYEQYF. The CDR3 DNA follows: TGTGCCAGCAGTTACGGGCCGATAAACTACGAGCAGTACTTC. This chain uses TRBV6-5 with TRBJ2-7; no definite D call. V lost 2 bases, J lost 3 bases, and 11 bases lay in between. The CDR3 has 14 amino acids. Germline V gives CDR1 MNHEY, CDR2 SVGAGI.

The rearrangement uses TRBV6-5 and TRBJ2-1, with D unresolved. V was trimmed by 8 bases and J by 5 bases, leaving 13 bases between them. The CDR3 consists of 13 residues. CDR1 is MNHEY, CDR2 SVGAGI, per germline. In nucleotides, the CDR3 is TGTGCCAGCGTTGGCTGGGCGAACAATGAGCAGTTCTTC. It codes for CASVGWANNEQFF.

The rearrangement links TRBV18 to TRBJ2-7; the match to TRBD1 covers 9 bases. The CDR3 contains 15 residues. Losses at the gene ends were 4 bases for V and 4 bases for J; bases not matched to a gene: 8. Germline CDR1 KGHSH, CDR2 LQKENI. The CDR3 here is CASSLQPGQGYEQYF. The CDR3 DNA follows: TGTGCCAGCTCACTCCAACCGGGACAGGGTTACGAGCAGTACTTC.

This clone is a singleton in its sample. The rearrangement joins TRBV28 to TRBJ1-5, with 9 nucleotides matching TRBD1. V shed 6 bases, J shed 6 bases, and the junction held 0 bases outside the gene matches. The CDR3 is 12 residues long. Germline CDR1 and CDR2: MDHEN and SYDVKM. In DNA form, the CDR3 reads TGTGCCAGCAGGACAGGGGGTCAGCCCCAGCATTTT. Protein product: CASRTGGQPQHF.

CDR3 region: CASSSWTGVTKNIQYF. CDR3 DNA sequence: TGTGCCAGCAGTTCCTGGACAGGGGTGACCAAAAACATTCAGTACTTC. This chain connects TRBV6-6 to TRBJ2-4; 9 nucleotides match TRBD1. Germline V gene sequence: CDR1 MNHNY, CDR2 SVGAGI (reference sequence). The CDR3 sequence is 16 residues long. J lost 2 bases, V lost 4 bases, and 6 bases had no gene match.

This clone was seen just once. CDR3 sequence reads: CASTRSGRSGNEQFF. The CDR3 DNA reads TGTGCCAGCACCCGTAGCGGGAGATCGGGCAATGAGCAGTTCTTC. V is TRBV5-6 and J is TRBJ2-1; 9 bases agree with TRBD2. With V trimmed by 6 bases and J by 6 bases, 10 bases remained unmatched. This CDR3 region has 15 residues. Germline V gene sequence: CDR1 SGHDT, CDR2 YYEEEE. Based on the CDR3 plus reference TRBV5-6 and TRBJ2-1, the full variable domain is DAGVTQSPTHLIKTRGQQVTLRCSPKSGHDTVSWYQQALGQGPQFIFQYYEEEERQRGNFPDRFSGHQFPNYSSELNVNALLLGDSALYLCASTRSGRSGNEQFFGPGTRLTVL.

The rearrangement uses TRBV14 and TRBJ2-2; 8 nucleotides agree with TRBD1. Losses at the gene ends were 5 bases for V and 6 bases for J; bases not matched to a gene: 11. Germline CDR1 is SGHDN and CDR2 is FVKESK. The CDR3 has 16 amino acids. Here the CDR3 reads CASSIVGTGSSGELFF. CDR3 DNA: TGTGCCAGCAGCATAGTTGGGACAGGCTCGTCCGGGGAGCTGTTTTTT.

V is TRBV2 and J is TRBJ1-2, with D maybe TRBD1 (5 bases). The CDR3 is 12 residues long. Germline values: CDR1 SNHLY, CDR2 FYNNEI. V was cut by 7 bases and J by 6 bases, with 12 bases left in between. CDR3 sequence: CASNRRANGYTF. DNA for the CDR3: TGTGCCAGCAACAGGAGGGCTAATGGCTACACCTTC.

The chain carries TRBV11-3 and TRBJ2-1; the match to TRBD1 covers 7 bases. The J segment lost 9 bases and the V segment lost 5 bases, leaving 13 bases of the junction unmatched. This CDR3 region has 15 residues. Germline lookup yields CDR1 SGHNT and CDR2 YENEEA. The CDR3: CASSRTQPTGSEQFF. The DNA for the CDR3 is TGTGCCAGCAGCCGCACCCAGCCGACAGGGAGTGAGCAGTTCTTC. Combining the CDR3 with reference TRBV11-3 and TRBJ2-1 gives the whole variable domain EAGVVQSPRYKIIEKKQPVAFWCNPISGHNTLYWYLQNLGQGPELLIRYENEEAVDDSQLPKDRFSAERLKGVDSTLKIQPAELGDSAVYLCASSRTQPTGSEQFFGPGTRLTVL.

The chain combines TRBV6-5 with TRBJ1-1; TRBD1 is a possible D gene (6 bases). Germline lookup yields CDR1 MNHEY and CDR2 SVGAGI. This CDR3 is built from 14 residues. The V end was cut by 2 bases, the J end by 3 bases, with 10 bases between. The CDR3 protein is CASSYHRVYTEAFF. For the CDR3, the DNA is TGTGCCAGCAGTTACCACAGGGTGTACACTGAAGCTTTCTTT.

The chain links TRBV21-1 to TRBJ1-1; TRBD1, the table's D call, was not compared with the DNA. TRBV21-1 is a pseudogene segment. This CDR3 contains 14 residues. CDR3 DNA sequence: TGTGCCAGCACCGCGACAGGGCTAGACACTGAAGCTTTCTTT. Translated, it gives CASTATGLDTEAFF.

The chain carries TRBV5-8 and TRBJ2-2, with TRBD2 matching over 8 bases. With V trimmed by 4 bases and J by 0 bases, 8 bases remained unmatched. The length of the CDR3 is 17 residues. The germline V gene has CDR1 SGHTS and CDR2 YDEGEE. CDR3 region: CASSGNLAGSNTGELFF. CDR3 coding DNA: TGTGCCAGCAGCGGGAATTTAGCGGGGTCGAACACCGGGGAGCTGTTTTTT.

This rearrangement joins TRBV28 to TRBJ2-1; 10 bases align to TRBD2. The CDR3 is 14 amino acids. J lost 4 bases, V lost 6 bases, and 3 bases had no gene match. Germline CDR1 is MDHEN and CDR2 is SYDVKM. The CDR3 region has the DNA TGTGCCAGCAGGCTAGCGGGAGTGTACAATGAGCAGTTCTTC. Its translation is CASRLAGVYNEQFF.

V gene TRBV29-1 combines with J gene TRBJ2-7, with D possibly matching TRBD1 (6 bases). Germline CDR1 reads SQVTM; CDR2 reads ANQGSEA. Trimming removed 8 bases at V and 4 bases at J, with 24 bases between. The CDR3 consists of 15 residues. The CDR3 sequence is CSTSRLTGPGYEQYF. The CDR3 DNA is TGCAGCACCTCTAGATTGACAGGACCGGGTTACGAGCAGTACTTC.

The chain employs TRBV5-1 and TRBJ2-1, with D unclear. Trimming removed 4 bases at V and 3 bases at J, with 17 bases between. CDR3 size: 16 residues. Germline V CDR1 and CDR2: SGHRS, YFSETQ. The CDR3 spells CASSLETDGNYNEQFF. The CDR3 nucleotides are TGCGCCAGCAGCCTTGAGACTGACGGAAACTACAATGAGCAGTTCTTC. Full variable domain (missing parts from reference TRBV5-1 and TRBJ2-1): KAGVTQTPRYLIKTRGQQVTLSCSPISGHRSVSWYQQTPGQGLQFLFEYFSETQRNKGNFPGRFSGRQFSNSRSEMNVSTLELGDSALYLCASSLETDGNYNEQFFGPGTRLTVL.

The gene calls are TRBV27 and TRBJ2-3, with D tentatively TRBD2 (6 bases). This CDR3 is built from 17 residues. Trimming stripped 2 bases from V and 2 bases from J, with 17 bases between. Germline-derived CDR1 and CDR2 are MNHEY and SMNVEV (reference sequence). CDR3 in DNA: TGTGCCAGCAGTTTAGGGGTTAGCGGAGGGTTCACAGATACGCAGTATTTT. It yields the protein CASSLGVSGGFTDTQYF.

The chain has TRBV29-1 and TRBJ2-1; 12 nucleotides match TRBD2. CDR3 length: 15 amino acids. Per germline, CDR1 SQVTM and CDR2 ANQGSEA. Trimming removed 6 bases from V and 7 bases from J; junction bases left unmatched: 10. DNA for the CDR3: TGCAGCGTCAGAACGACAGGGACTAGCGGGAATGAGCAGTTCTTC. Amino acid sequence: CSVRTTGTSGNEQFF.

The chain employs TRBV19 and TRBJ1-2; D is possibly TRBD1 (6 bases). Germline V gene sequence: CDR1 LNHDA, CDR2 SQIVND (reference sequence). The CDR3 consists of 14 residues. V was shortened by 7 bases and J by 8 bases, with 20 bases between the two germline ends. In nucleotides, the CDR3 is TGTGCCAGTACAGGGGCCACCTCATATTGGGGCTACACCTTC. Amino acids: CASTGATSYWGYTF.

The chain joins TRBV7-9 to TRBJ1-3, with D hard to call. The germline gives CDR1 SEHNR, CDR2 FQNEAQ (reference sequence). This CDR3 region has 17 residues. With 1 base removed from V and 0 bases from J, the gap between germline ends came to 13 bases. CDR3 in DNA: TGTGCCAGCAGCTTAGACTTTCGACATAACTCTGGAAACACCATATATTTT. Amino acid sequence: CASSLDFRHNSGNTIYF.

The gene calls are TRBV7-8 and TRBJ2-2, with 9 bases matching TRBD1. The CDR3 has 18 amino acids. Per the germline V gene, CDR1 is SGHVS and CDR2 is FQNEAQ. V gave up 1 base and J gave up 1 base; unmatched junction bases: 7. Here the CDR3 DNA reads TGTGCCAGCAGCTTAGTGCACCCGGGACAGGGGAACACCGGGGAGCTGTTTTTT. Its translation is CASSLVHPGQGNTGELFF.

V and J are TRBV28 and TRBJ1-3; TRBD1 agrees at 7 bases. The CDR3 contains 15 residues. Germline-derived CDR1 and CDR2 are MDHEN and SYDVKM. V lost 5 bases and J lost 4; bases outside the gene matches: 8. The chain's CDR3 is CASSPTQGVGNTIYF. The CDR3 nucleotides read TGTGCCAGCAGTCCTACGCAGGGGGTCGGAAACACCATATATTTT.

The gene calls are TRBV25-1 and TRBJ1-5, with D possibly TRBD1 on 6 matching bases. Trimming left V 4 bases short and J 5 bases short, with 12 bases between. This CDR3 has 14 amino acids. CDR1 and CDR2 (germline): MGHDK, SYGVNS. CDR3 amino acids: CASSVAAGDQPQHF. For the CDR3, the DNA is TGTGCCAGCAGTGTTGCGGCAGGGGATCAGCCCCAGCATTTT.

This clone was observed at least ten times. This CDR3 reads CASSGGGAETQYF. The CDR3 bases are TGTGCCAGCAGCGGAGGGGGCGCGGAGACCCAGTACTTC. J is TRBJ2-5 and V is TRBV5-6; maybe TRBD1 (7 bases). Per germline, CDR1 SGHDT and CDR2 YYEEEE. Trimming removed 4 bases at V and 5 bases at J, with 12 bases between. The CDR3 consists of 13 residues.

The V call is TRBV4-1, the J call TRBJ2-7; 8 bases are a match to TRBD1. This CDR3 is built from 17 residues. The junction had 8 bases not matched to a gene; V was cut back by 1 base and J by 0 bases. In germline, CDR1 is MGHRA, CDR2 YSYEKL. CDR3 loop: CASSQVQGAVPSYEQYF. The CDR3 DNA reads TGCGCCAGCAGCCAAGTTCAGGGGGCCGTTCCCTCCTACGAGCAGTACTTC.

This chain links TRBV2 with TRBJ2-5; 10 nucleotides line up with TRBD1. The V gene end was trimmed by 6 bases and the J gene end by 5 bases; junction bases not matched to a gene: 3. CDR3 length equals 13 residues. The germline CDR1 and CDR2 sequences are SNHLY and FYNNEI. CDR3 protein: CASRRQGAETQYF. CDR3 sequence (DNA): TGTGCCAGCAGGCGACAGGGGGCTGAGACCCAGTACTTC. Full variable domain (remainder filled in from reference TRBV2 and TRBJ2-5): EPEVTQTPSHQVTQMGQEVILRCVPISNHLYFYWYRQILGQKVEFLVSFYNNEISEKSEIFDDQFSVERPDGSNFTLKIRSTKLEDSAMYFCASRRQGAETQYFGPGTRLLVL.

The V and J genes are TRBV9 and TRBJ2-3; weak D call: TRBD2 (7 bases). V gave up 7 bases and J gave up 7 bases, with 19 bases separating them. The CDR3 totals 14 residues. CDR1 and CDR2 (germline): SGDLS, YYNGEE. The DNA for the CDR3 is TGTGCCAGCGGGGGGGCTAATTTACTTTATACGCAGTATTTT. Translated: CASGGANLLYTQYF.

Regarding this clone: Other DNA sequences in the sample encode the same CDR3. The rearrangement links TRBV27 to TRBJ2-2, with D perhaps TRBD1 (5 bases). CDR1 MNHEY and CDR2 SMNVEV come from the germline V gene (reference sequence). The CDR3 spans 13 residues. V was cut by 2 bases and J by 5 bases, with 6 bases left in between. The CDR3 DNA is TGTGCCAGCAGTTTAAGGGGAACCGGGGAGCTGTTTTTT. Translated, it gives CASSLRGTGELFF.

The CDR3 sequence: CASSLIGRGVSGSYNEQFF. DNA for the CDR3: TGTGCCAGCAGTTTAATAGGCCGCGGCGTAAGTGGATCCTACAATGAGCAGTTCTTC. The chain carries TRBV27 and TRBJ2-1; D gene uncertain. Deletions cut 2 bases from V and 1 base from J, with 21 bases between. Germline V lookup: CDR1 MNHEY, CDR2 SMNVEV (reference sequence). This CDR3 has 19 amino acids.

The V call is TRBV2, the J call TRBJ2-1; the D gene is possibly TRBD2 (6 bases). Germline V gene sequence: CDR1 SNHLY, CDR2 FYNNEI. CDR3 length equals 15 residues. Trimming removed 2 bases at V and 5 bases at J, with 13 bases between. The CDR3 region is CASSERLASHNEQFF. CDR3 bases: TGTGCCAGCAGTGAAAGGCTAGCGAGCCACAATGAGCAGTTCTTC.

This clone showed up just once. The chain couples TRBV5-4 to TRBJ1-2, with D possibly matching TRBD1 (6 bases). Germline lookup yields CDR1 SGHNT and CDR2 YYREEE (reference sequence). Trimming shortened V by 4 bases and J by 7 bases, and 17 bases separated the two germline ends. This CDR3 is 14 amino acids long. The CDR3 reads CASSPEAGVAGYTF. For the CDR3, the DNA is TGTGCCAGCAGCCCCGAGGCAGGGGTAGCTGGCTACACCTTC.

CDR3 coding DNA: TGTGCCAGCTCACCATTTTTCCAGGGGGGCTACAATGAGCAGTTCTTC. Amino acid sequence: CASSPFFQGGYNEQFF. The chain uses TRBV18 and TRBJ2-1; possible D gene TRBD1, 7 bases. Germline V gene data show CDR1 as KGHSH and CDR2 as LQKENI. The CDR3 length is 16 residues. Trimming pared 2 bases from V and 3 bases from J, leaving 14 bases between.

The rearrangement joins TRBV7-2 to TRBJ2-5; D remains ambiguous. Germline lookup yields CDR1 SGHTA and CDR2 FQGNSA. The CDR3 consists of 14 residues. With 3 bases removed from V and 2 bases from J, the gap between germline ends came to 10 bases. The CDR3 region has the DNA TGTGCCAGCAGCTTCTACGCTGCACAAGAGACCCAGTACTTC. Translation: CASSFYAAQETQYF.